Sequencing of this TCR beta chain was carried out in a study of Graves' ophthalmopathy and Graves' hyperthyroidism. RNA transcripts were the template, and TCR beta CDR3 regions were amplified from them. Second-round multiplex PCR followed a first-round RT-PCR using HTBI primers. Using its own MiXCR run on the multiplex PCR reads, TCRdb lists one record per CDR3 protein. This repertoire shows about 400,000 distinct CDR3 sequences, just over 15% found once; its top ten account for approximately 7%. This clonotype was seen at least ten times. Per germline, CDR1 MNHEY and CDR2 SMNVEV (reference sequence). Trimming left V 2 bases short and J 5 bases short, with 15 bases between. The CDR3 has 15 amino acids.

Sequenced sample: peripheral blood. This receptor was identified in a young woman with stable Graves' hyperthyroidism. The rearrangement uses TRBV27 and TRBJ1-1, with D possibly TRBD1 on 5 matching bases. In DNA, the CDR3 is TGTGCCAGCAGTTTACTGGGACCCCGAGGGACTGAAGCTTTCTTT. The encoded protein is CASSLLGPRGTEAFF.